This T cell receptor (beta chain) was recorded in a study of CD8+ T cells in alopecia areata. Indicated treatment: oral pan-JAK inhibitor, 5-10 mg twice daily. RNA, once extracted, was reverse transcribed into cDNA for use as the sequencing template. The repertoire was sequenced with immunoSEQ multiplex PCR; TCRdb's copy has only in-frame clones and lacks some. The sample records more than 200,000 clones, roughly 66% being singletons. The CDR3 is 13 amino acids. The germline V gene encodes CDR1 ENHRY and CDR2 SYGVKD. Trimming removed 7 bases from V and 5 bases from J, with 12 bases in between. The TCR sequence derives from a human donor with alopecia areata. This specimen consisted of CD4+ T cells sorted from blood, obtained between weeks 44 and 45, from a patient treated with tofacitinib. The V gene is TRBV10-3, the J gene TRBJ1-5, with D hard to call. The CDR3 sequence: CAIKREPDQPQHF. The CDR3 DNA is TGTGCCATCAAACGTGAACCAGATCAGCCCCAGCATTTT.